This TCR beta chain was documented in a study of blood T cell repertoires in COVID-19. Study summary: Cohort 3 donors counted as recovered after two negative PCRs, clearance, or resolved symptoms.

Germline CDR1 is LGHNA and CDR2 is YSLEER. V shed 0 bases and J shed 8 bases, with 10 bases lying between them. CDR3 length: 13 residues. Cohorts were assigned according to the clinical history that participants reported. Data came from immunoSEQ multiplex PCR; TCRdb stores just in-frame clones and leaves some out. Here the sample spans around 200,000 clones, 80% to 90% being singletons. Sequenced sample: PBMCs or T cells enriched from blood (not recorded which). The chain combines TRBV4-3 with TRBJ1-2; possible D gene TRBD1, 5 bases. The source of this sequence is a woman aged 45-65 years in a cohort exposed to, infected with or recovered from COVID-19 (not recorded which). Here the CDR3 reads CASSQEGLGGYTF. CDR3 bases: TGCGCCAGCAGCCAAGAGGGGCTTGGCGGCTACACCTTC.